This record concerns one T cell receptor beta chain sequence. The antigen is undetermined. The authors extracted RNA and reverse transcribed it into cDNA as the sequencing template. Libraries were prepared by immunoSEQ multiplex PCR; TCRdb keeps only in-frame clonotypes and omits some of them. The sample has approximately 57,000 clones, almost 97% seen once. This sample is part of a study of CD8+ T cells in alopecia areata. General observations from the study: Sequences from scalp samples also cover resident alphabeta T cells of normal skin. Lesional scalp displayed greater clonality than normal scalp, most notably in alopecia totalis/universalis.

The CDR3 has 15 residues. From germline, CDR1 is MNHNY and CDR2 SVGAGI (reference sequence). The V end lost 0 bases, the J end lost 0 bases, and 8 bases lay between the germline ends. The sequenced sample was CD8+ T cells sorted from blood, obtained at week 0. The V call is TRBV6-6, the J call TRBJ1-2, with a tentative D call TRBD1 (6 bases). The origin of this receptor is a human donor with alopecia areata. The CDR3 DNA sequence: TGTGCCAGCAGTTACTCGACAGGATCTAACTATGGCTACACCTTC. It codes for CASSYSTGSNYGYTF.